Listed here are 19 T cell receptor beta chains from one sample, sequenced in a study of blood T cells in healthy people across ages. Sample-barcoded 5' priming and a J-beta primer mix drove a second PCR of about 7 to 11 cycles. One entry per CDR3 protein results from TCRdb running MiXCR on the 5' RACE reads. The table has 730,000 or so distinct CDR3 sequences, roughly 47% seen once; the top ten hold under 25%. The source material was blood. All receptors come from a woman aged 60-75 years in good health.

This sequence joins TRBV3-1 and TRBJ2-2, with D possibly being TRBD2 (5 bases). V was shortened by 1 base and J by 5 bases, with 8 bases between the two germline ends. This CDR3 spans 14 amino acids. Germline loops: CDR1 LGHDT, CDR2 YNNKEL (reference sequence). The CDR3 DNA reads TGTGCCAGCAGCCAAGGGGAGTGGACCGGGGAGCTGTTTTTT. It is translated as CASSQGEWTGELFF.

This sequence joins TRBV29-1 and TRBJ2-1, with TRBD1 matching over 8 bases. The DNA end lines up better with TRBJ2-7; the J call may be wrong. Germline CDR1 is SQVTM and CDR2 is ANQGSEA. The CDR3 is made up of 12 amino acids. The CDR3 spells CSVPGQGGEQYF. In DNA, the CDR3 is TGCAGCGTTCCTGGACAGGGCGGCGAGCAGTACTTC.

This chain uses TRBV7-9 with TRBJ2-1, with TRBD1 matching over 8 bases. The CDR3 consists of 14 residues. V dropped 6 bases and J dropped 3; count of bases not matched to a gene: 4. In germline, CDR1 is SEHNR, CDR2 FQNEAQ (reference sequence). The CDR3 loop reads CASRQGAVYNEQFF. CDR3 DNA sequence: TGTGCCAGCAGGCAGGGGGCTGTCTACAATGAGCAGTTCTTC.

In its sample, this clonotype was seen many times. This chain joins TRBV29-1 and TRBJ1-2; D is unclear. V lost 5 bases to trimming and J lost 4 bases, with 17 bases between them. CDR1 is SQVTM, CDR2 ANQGSEA, per germline. This CDR3 comprises 14 residues. CDR3 DNA sequence: TGCAGCGTTCTCAAGGCCGCCAACCCCTATGGCTACACCTTC. Its translation is CSVLKAANPYGYTF.

With regard to this clonotype: The junction departs from the called germline gene at one end, perhaps through a read error. This chain uses TRBV2 with TRBJ2-1; D is uncertain. From germline, CDR1 is SNHLY and CDR2 FYNNEI. This CDR3 spans 13 amino acids. The chain's CDR3 is CASSVGVPGEQFF. DNA of the CDR3: TGCGCCAGCAGTGTTGGAGTCCCCGGTGAGCAGTTCTTC.

This clonotype was observed many times. This chain links TRBV7-2 with TRBJ2-7, with D possibly being TRBD2 (6 bases). Germline assignment: CDR1 SGHTA and CDR2 FQGNSA. Trimming cost V 1 base and J 3 bases, with 13 bases left between them. The CDR3 spans 15 residues. The CDR3 loop reads CASSLGGVKGYEQYF. CDR3 nucleotides: TGTGCCAGCAGCTTAGGGGGGGTAAAGGGCTACGAGCAGTACTTC.

This clonotype was detected once. A much bigger clone sits one base away, suggesting this may be a read error. This rearrangement joins TRBV7-2 to TRBJ2-7; a possible D gene is TRBD1 (6 bases). The CDR3 is 13 amino acids. V was shortened by 4 bases and J by 10 bases, with 17 bases between the two germline ends. From germline, CDR1 is SGHTA and CDR2 FQGNSA. Here the CDR3 DNA reads TGTGCCAGCAGCTCCGGGACACAAGAGGCCCAGTACTTC. Amino acids: CASSSGTQEAQYF.

Details on this clonotype: The junction shows a germline mismatch at one end, possibly a read error. The chain links TRBV20-1 to TRBJ2-2; 9 bases map to TRBD2. This CDR3 is built from 16 residues. Germline CDR1 is DFQATT and CDR2 is SNEGSKA (reference sequence). CDR3 loop: CSARDQREANTGELFF. For the CDR3, the DNA is TGCAGTGCTAGAGACCAGCGGGAGGCGAACACTGGGGAGCTGTTTTTT.

A word on this clonotype: At one end the junction does not follow the germline gene, possibly because of a read error. The genes are TRBV12-3 or TRBV12-4 and TRBJ2-2, with D perhaps matching TRBD2 (6 bases). The CDR3 totals 14 residues. The CDR3 DNA follows: TGTGCCAGCAGTTGGGGAGGTCACACTGGGGAGCTGTTTTTT. Translated, it gives CASSWGGHTGELFF.

J is TRBJ2-1 and V is TRBV20-1; 11 positions match TRBD1. CDR3 length equals 15 residues. V trimming: 4 bases; J trimming: 10 bases; junction bases outside the gene matches: 12. The germline V gene has CDR1 DFQATT and CDR2 SNEGSKA (reference sequence). The CDR3 spells CSATDVRTGGYEQFF. The CDR3 DNA reads as TGCAGTGCTACCGACGTCCGGACAGGGGGCTACGAGCAGTTCTTC.

The rearrangement joins TRBV20-1 to TRBJ2-1; 7 bases agree with TRBD2. V trimming: 3 bases; J trimming: 3 bases; junction bases outside the gene matches: 2. Germline loops: CDR1 DFQATT, CDR2 SNEGSKA (reference sequence). The CDR3 has 13 amino acids. CDR3 residues: CSASLADYNEQFF. The CDR3 bases are TGCAGTGCTAGTCTAGCGGACTACAATGAGCAGTTCTTC.

This clonotype has a count of ten or more. The chain employs TRBV10-3 and TRBJ2-5; D unclear. From germline, CDR1 is ENHRY and CDR2 SYGVKD. This CDR3 spans 14 amino acids. The V end lost 6 bases, the J end lost 1 base, and 12 bases lay between the germline ends. The DNA of the CDR3 is TGTGCCATCAGGGCCGGGTCCGTCCAAGAGACCCAGTACTTC. Its protein product is CAIRAGSVQETQYF.

In DNA, the CDR3 is TGTGCCAGCAGCCCCTTTAGGGGGCCGGGCACCGGGGAGCTGTTTTTT. Protein: CASSPFRGPGTGELFF. The rearrangement joins TRBV11-2 to TRBJ2-2; 7 nucleotides match TRBD1. The J segment lost 4 bases and the V segment lost 5 bases, leaving 10 bases of the junction unmatched. From germline, CDR1 is SGHAT and CDR2 FQNNGV. This CDR3 contains 16 residues. Based on the CDR3 plus reference TRBV11-2 and TRBJ2-2, the full variable domain is EAGVAQSPRYKIIEKRQSVAFWCNPISGHATLYWYQQILGQGPKLLIQFQNNGVVDDSQLPKDRFSAERLKGVDSTLKIQPAKLEDSAVYLCASSPFRGPGTGELFFGEGSRLTVL.

This clonotype has just a few counts. The J gene is TRBJ2-7, the V gene TRBV7-2; D possibly corresponds to TRBD2 (6 bases). This CDR3 comprises 15 residues. V was shortened by 3 bases and J by 2 bases, with 14 bases between the two germline ends. CDR1 is SGHTA and CDR2 is FQGNSA in the germline V gene. CDR3 amino acids: CASSFDPGLPYEQYF. CDR3 DNA: TGTGCCAGCAGCTTTGACCCGGGACTCCCCTACGAGCAGTACTTC.

This chain connects TRBV29-1 to TRBJ2-1; 7 bases fit TRBD2. Germline loops: CDR1 SQVTM, CDR2 ANQGSEA. The CDR3 has 18 amino acids. The J segment lost 2 bases and the V segment lost 3 bases, leaving 16 bases of the junction unmatched. As DNA, the CDR3 is TGCAGCGTTGACACTCCTAGCGGAACCGAGAGAACCTACAATGAGCAGTTCTTC. Residues: CSVDTPSGTERTYNEQFF.

V gene TRBV3-1 combines with J gene TRBJ1-1; TRBD1 matches 7 bases. CDR3 size: 14 residues. V shed 1 base, J shed 5 bases, and the junction held 4 bases outside the gene matches. CDR1 and CDR2 from the germline V gene are LGHDT and YNNKEL (reference sequence). CDR3 sequence (DNA): TGTGCCAGCAGCCAAGGCCTACAGGGGACTGAAGCTTTCTTT. Its translation: CASSQGLQGTEAFF.

The rearrangement links TRBV28 to TRBJ2-1; D is undetermined. This CDR3 is built from 11 residues. Trimming left V 6 bases short and J 12 bases short, with 12 bases between. The V gene's germline CDR1 is MDHEN and CDR2 SYDVKM. CDR3 loop: CASSPLNVQFF. The CDR3 region has the DNA TGTGCCAGCAGCCCCCTCAACGTGCAGTTCTTC.

The rearrangement uses TRBV5-5 and TRBJ2-7, with a possible D match to TRBD1 (6 bases). Trimming removed 0 bases from V and 4 bases from J, with 11 bases in between. The CDR3 runs to 14 residues. CDR1 SGHKS and CDR2 YYEKEE come from the germline V gene (reference sequence). This CDR3 reads CASSLEDRPYEQYF. Here the CDR3 DNA reads TGTGCCAGCAGCTTGGAGGACAGACCTTACGAGCAGTACTTC. The whole variable domain, filled in from reference TRBV5-5 and TRBJ2-7, reads DAGVTQSPTHLIKTRGQQVTLRCSPISGHKSVSWYQQVLGQGPQFIFQYYEKEERGRGNFPDRFSARQFPNYSSELNVNALLLGDSALYLCASSLEDRPYEQYFGPGTRLTVT.

The chain uses TRBV7-6 and TRBJ2-5, with D hard to call. Per the germline V gene, CDR1 is SGHVS and CDR2 is FNYEAQ. The CDR3 runs 13 residues. V lost 5 bases and J 5 bases, leaving 12 bases between the germline ends. CDR3 amino acids: CASSVRWRETQYF. The CDR3 DNA follows: TGTGCCAGCAGCGTAAGGTGGCGCGAGACCCAGTACTTC.